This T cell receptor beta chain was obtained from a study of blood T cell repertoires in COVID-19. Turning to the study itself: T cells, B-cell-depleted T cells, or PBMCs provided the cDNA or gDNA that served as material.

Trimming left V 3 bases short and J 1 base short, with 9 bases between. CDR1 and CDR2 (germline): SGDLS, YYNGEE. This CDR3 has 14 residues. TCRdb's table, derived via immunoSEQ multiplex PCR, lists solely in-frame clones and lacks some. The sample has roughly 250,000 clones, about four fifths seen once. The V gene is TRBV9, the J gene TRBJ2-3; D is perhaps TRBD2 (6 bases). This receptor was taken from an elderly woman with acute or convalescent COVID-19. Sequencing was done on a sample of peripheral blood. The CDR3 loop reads CASSASVRTDTQYF. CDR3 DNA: TGTGCCAGCAGCGCTAGCGTGCGCACAGATACGCAGTATTTT.